The entry that follows covers one T cell receptor (beta chain) sequence. The CDR3 contains 14 residues. The V gene lost 2 bases and the J gene lost 1 base, with 11 bases spanning the gap. Germline V gene sequence: CDR1 GTSNPN, CDR2 SVGIG (reference sequence). The entry originates in a study of cytomegalovirus exposure and HLA in healthy donors. The PCR made use of 60 Vbeta and 13 Jbeta primers. This table comes from immunoSEQ multiplex PCR, and its TCRdb copy is limited to in-frame clones, with some not included. Among around 130,000 clones listed, more than 80% were seen once. Sequencing used PBMCs. The chain combines TRBV30 with TRBJ2-5; D is possibly TRBD1 (6 bases). This clonotype was sampled from a man aged 35-49 years in good health and CMV-seronegative. The DNA for the CDR3 is TGTGCCTGGAGTCCGGGACACGCCCAAGAGACCCAGTACTTC. As protein: CAWSPGHAQETQYF. The full variable domain, in which reference TRBV30 and TRBJ2-5 provide the parts outside the CDR3, is SQTIHQWPATLVQPVGSPLSLECTVEGTSNPNLYWYRQAAGRGLQLLFYSVGIGQISSEVPQNLSASRPQDRQFILSSKKLLLSDSGFYLCAWSPGHAQETQYFGPGTRLLVL.